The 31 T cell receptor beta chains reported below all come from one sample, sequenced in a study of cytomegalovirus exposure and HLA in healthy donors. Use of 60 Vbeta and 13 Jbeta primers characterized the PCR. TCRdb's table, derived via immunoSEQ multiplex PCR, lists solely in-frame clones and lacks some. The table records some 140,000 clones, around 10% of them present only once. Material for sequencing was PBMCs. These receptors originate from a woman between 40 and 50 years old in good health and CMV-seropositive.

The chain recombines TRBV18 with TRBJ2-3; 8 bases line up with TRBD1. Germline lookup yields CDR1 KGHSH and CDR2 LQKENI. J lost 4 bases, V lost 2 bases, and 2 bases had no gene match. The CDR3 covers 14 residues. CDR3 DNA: TGTGCCAGCTCACCAGGACAGGGCGCAGATACGCAGTATTTT. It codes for CASSPGQGADTQYF.

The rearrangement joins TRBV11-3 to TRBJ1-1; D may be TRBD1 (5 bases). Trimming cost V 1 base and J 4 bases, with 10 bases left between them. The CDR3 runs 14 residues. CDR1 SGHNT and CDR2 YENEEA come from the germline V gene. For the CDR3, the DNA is TGTGCCAGCAGCTTAGGCGGGGGGAGCACTGAAGCTTTCTTT. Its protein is CASSLGGGSTEAFF. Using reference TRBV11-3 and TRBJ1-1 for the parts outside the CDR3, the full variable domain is EAGVVQSPRYKIIEKKQPVAFWCNPISGHNTLYWYLQNLGQGPELLIRYENEEAVDDSQLPKDRFSAERLKGVDSTLKIQPAELGDSAVYLCASSLGGGSTEAFFGQGTRLTVV.

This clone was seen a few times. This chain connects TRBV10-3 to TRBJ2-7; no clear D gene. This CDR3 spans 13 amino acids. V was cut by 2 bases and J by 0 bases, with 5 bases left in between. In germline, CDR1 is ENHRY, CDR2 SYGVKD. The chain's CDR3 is CAISEAFSYEQYF. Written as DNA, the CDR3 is TGTGCCATCAGTGAGGCGTTCTCCTACGAGCAGTACTTC.

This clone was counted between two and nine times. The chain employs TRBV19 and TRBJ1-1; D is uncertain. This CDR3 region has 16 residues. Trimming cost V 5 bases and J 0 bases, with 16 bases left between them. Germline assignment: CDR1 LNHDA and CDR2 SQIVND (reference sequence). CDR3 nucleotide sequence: TGTGCCAGTAGTTTAGCCGCCGGGGTCATGAACACTGAAGCTTTCTTT. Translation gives CASSLAAGVMNTEAFF.

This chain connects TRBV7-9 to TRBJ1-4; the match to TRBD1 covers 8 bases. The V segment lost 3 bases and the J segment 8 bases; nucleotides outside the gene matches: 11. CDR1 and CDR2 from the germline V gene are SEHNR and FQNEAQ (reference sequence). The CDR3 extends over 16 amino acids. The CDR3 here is CASSFEIGQGQEKLFF. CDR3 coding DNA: TGTGCCAGCAGCTTTGAAATTGGACAGGGACAAGAAAAACTGTTTTTT.

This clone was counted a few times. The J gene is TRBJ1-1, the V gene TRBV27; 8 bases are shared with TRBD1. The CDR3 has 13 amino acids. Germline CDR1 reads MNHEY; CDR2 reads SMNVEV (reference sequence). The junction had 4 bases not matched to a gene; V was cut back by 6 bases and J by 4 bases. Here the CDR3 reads CASRGRGPTEAFF. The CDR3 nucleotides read TGTGCCAGCAGGGGCAGGGGGCCCACTGAAGCTTTCTTT.

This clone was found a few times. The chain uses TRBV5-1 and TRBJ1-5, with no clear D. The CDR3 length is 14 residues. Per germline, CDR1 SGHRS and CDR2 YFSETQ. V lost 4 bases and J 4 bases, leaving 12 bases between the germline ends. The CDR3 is CASSPGPGNQPQHF. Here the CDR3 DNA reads TGCGCCAGCAGCCCCGGGCCGGGGAATCAGCCCCAGCATTTT. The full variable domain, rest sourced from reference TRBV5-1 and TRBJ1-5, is KAGVTQTPRYLIKTRGQQVTLSCSPISGHRSVSWYQQTPGQGLQFLFEYFSETQRNKGNFPGRFSGRQFSNSRSEMNVSTLELGDSALYLCASSPGPGNQPQHFGDGTRLSIL.

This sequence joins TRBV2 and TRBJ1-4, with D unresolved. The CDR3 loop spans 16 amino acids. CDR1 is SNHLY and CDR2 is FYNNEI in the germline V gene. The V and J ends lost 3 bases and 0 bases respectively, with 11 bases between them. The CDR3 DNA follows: TGTGCCAGCAGTGAGCGGCAAGCGGCAACTAATGAAAAACTGTTTTTT. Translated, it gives CASSERQAATNEKLFF.

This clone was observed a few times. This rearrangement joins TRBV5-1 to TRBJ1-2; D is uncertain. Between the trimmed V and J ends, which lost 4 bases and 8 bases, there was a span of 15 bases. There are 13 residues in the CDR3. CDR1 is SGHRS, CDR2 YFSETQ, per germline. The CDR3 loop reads CASSQGDDWGYTF. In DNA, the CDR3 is TGCGCCAGCAGCCAAGGCGATGACTGGGGCTACACCTTC.

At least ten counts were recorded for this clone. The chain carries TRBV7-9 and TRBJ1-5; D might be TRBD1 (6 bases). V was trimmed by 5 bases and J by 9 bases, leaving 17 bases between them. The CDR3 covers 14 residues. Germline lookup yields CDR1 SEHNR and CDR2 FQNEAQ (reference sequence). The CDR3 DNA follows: TGTGCCAGCAGCGATTCAGGACAGACGCCGCCCCAGCATTTT. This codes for CASSDSGQTPPQHF.

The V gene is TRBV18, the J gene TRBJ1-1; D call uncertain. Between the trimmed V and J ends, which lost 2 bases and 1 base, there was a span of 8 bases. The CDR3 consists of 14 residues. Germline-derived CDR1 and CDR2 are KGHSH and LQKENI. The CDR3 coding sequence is TGTGCCAGCTCACCAGGAAACAGGAACACTGAAGCTTTCTTT. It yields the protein CASSPGNRNTEAFF.

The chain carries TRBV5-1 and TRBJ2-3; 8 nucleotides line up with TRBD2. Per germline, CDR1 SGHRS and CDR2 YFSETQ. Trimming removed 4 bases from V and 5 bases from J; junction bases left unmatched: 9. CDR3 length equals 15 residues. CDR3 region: CASSRSRGGQDTQYF. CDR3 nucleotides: TGCGCCAGCAGCAGGAGTCGGGGGGGCCAAGATACGCAGTATTTT. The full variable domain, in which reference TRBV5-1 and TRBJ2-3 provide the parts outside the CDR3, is KAGVTQTPRYLIKTRGQQVTLSCSPISGHRSVSWYQQTPGQGLQFLFEYFSETQRNKGNFPGRFSGRQFSNSRSEMNVSTLELGDSALYLCASSRSRGGQDTQYFGPGTRLTVL.

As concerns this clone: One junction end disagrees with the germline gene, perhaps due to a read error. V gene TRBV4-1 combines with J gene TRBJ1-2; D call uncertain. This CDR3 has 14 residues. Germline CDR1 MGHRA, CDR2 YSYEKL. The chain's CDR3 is CASGQDAQVYGYTF. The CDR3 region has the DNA TGCGCCAGCGGCCAAGATGCGCAAGTCTATGGCTACACCTTC.

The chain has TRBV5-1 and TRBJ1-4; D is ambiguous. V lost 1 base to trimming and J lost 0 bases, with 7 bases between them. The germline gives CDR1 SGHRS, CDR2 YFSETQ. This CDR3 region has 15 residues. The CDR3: CASSLFGTTNEKLFF. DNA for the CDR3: TGCGCCAGCAGCTTGTTCGGTACAACTAATGAAAAACTGTTTTTT.

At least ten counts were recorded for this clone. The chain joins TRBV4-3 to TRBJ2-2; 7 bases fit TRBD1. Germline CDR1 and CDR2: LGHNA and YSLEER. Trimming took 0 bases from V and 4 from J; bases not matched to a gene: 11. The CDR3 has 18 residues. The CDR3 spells CASSQDYPSTGTTGELFF. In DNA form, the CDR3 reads TGCGCCAGCAGCCAAGATTACCCCTCGACAGGGACCACCGGGGAGCTGTTTTTT.

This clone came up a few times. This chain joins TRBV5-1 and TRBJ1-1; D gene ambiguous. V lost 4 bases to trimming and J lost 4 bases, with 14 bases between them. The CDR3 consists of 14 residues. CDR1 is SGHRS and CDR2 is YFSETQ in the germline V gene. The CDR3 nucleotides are TGCGCCAGCAGCGATGCGGAAGGGAGCACTGAAGCTTTCTTT. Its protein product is CASSDAEGSTEAFF.

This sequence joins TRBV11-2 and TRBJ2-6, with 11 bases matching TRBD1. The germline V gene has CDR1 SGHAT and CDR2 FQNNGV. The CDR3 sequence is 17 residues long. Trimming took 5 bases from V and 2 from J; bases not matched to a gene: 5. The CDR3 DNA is TGTGCCAGCAGCCATCGGACAGGGGGCGCTGGGGCCAACGTCCTGACTTTC. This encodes CASSHRTGGAGANVLTF. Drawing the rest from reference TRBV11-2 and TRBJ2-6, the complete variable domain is EAGVAQSPRYKIIEKRQSVAFWCNPISGHATLYWYQQILGQGPKLLIQFQNNGVVDDSQLPKDRFSAERLKGVDSTLKIQPAKLEDSAVYLCASSHRTGGAGANVLTFGAGSRLTVL.

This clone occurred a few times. The CDR3 DNA reads TGTGCCAGCAGCTTTTACCTGGGGGGGCTGAGCACAGATACGCAGTATTTT. Translating it yields CASSFYLGGLSTDTQYF. The chain carries TRBV7-9 and TRBJ2-3; tentatively, D is TRBD2 (7 bases). Per the germline V gene, CDR1 is SEHNR and CDR2 is FQNEAQ (reference sequence). This CDR3 has 17 amino acids. Trimming cost V 3 bases and J 0 bases, with 16 bases left between them.

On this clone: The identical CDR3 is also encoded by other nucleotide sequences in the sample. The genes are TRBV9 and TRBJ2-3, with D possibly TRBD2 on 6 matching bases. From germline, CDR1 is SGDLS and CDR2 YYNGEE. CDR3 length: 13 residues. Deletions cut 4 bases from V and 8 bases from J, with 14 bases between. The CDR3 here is CASSSALGGTQYF. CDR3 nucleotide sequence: TGTGCCAGCAGCTCAGCACTGGGAGGTACGCAGTATTTT.

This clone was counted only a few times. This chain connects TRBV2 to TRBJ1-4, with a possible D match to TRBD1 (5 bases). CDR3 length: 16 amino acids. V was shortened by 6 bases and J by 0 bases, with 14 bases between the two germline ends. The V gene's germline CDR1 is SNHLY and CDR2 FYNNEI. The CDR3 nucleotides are TGTGCCAGCAGGATTCAGGGTTCTGCAACTAATGAAAAACTGTTTTTT. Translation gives CASRIQGSATNEKLFF. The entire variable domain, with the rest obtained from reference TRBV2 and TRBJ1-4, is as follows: EPEVTQTPSHQVTQMGQEVILRCVPISNHLYFYWYRQILGQKVEFLVSFYNNEISEKSEIFDDQFSVERPDGSNFTLKIRSTKLEDSAMYFCASRIQGSATNEKLFFGSGTQLSVL.

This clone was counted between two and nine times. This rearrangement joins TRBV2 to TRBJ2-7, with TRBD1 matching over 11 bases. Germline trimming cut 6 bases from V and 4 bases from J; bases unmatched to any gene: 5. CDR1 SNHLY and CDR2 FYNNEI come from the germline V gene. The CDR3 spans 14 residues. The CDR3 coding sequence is TGTGCCAGCAGGTACCGGGACAGGGGGTACGAGCAGTACTTC. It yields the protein CASRYRDRGYEQYF.

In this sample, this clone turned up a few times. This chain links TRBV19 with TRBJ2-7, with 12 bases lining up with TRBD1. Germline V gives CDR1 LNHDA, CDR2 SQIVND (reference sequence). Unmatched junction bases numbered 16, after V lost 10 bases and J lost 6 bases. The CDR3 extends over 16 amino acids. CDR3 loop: CATEPIPGQGAGEQYF. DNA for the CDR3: TGTGCCACCGAACCAATTCCGGGACAGGGGGCAGGCGAGCAGTACTTC.

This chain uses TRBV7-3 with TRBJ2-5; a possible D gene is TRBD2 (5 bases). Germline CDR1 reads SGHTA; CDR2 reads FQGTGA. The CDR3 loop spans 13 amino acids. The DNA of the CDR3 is TGTGACAGAAGTTTGGACTCCTCAGAGACCCAGTACTTC. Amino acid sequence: CDRSLDSSETQYF.

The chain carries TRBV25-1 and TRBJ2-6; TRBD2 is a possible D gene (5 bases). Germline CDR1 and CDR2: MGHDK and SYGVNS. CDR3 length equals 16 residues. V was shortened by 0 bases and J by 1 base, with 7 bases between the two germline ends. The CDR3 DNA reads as TGTGCCAGCAGTGAATACTGGGAGTCTGGGGCCAACGTCCTGACTTTC. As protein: CASSEYWESGANVLTF.

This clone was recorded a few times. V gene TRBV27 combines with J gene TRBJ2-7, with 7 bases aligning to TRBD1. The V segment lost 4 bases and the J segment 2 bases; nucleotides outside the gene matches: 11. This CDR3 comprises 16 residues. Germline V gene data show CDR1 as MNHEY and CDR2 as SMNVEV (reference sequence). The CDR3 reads CASSSLPGTDTYEQYF. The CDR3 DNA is TGTGCCAGCAGTTCCCTCCCAGGGACAGATACCTACGAGCAGTACTTC.

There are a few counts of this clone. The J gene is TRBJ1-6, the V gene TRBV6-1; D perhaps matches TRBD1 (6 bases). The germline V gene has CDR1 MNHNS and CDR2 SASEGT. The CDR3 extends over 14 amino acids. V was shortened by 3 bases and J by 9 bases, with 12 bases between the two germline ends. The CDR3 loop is CASSDRQGLSPLHF. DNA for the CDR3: TGTGCCAGCAGTGATCGGCAGGGGCTTTCACCCCTCCACTTT.

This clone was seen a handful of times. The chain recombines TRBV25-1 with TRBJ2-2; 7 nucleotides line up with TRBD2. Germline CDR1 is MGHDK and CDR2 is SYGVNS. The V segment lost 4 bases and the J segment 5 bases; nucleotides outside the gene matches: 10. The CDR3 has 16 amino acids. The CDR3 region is CASSAGGGHPTGELFF. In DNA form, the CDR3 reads TGTGCCAGCAGTGCTGGGGGGGGTCACCCGACCGGGGAGCTGTTTTTT.

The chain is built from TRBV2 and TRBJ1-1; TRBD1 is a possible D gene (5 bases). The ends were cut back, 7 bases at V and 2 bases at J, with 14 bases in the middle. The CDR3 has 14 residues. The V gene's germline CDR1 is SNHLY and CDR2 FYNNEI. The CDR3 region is CASIESRGNTEAFF. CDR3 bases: TGTGCCAGCATCGAGAGTAGGGGAAACACTGAAGCTTTCTTT.

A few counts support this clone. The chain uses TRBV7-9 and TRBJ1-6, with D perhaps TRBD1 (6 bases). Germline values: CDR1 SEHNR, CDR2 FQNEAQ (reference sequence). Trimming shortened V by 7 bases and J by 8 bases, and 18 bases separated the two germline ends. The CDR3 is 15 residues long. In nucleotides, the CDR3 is TGTGCCAGCACCCGGGACACCTCCGCCTATTCACCCCTCCACTTT. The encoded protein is CASTRDTSAYSPLHF. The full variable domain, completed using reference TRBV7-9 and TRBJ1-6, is DTGVSQNPRHKITKRGQNVTFRCDPISEHNRLYWYRQTLGQGPEFLTYFQNEAQLEKSRLLSDRFSAERPKGSFSTLEIQRTEQGDSAMYLCASTRDTSAYSPLHFGNGTRLTVT.

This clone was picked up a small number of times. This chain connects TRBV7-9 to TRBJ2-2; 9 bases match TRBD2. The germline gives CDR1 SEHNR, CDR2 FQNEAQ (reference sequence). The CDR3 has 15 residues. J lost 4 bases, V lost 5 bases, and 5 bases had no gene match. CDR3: CASSIGTSPTGELFF. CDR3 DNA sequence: TGTGCCAGCAGCATAGGGACTAGCCCCACCGGGGAGCTGTTTTTT. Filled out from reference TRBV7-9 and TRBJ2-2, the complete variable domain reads DTGVSQNPRHKITKRGQNVTFRCDPISEHNRLYWYRQTLGQGPEFLTYFQNEAQLEKSRLLSDRFSAERPKGSFSTLEIQRTEQGDSAMYLCASSIGTSPTGELFFGEGSRLTVL.

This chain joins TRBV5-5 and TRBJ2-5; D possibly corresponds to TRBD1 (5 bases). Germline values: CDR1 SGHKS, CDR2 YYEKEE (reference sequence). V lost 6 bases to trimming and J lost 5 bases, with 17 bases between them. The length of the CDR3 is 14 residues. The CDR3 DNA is TGTGCCAGCACCACGAGTGGGGCCCGGGAGACCCAGTACTTC. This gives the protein CASTTSGARETQYF. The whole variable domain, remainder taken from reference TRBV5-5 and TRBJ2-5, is DAGVTQSPTHLIKTRGQQVTLRCSPISGHKSVSWYQQVLGQGPQFIFQYYEKEERGRGNFPDRFSARQFPNYSSELNVNALLLGDSALYLCASTTSGARETQYFGPGTRLLVL.